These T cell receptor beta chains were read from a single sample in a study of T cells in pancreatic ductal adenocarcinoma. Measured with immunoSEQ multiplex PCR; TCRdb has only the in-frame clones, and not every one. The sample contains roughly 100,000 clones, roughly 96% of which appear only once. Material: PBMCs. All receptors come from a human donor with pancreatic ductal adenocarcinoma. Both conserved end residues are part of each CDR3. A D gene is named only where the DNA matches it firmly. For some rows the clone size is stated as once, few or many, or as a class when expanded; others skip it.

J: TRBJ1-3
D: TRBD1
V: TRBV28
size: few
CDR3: CASSSPGGGGNTIYF
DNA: TGTGCCAGCAGTTCCCCAGGGGGCGGTGGAAACACCATATATTTT

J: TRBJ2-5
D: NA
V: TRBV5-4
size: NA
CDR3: CASSLPLQETQYF
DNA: TGTGCCAGCAGCTTGCCCCTCCAAGAGACCCAGTACTTC

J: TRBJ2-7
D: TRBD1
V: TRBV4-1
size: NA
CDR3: CASSPPDRGQEQYF
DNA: TGCGCCAGCAGCCCACCGGACAGGGGGCAAGAGCAGTACTTC

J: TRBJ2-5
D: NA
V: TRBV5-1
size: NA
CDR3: CASSRDSQETQYF
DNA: TGCGCCAGCAGTCGGGACTCTCAAGAGACCCAGTACTTC

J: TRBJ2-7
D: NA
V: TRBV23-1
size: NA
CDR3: CASSPQGPNEQYF
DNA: TGCGCCAGCAGTCCACAGGGTCCCAACGAGCAGTACTTC

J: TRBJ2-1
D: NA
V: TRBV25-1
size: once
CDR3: CASSEWVGGNLYNEQFF
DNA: TGTGCCAGCAGTGAATGGGTAGGCGGGAATCTCTACAATGAGCAGTTCTTC

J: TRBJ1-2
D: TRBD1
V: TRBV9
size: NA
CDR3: CASSVGPGTANYGYTF
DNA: TGTGCCAGCAGCGTAGGACCCGGGACAGCTAACTATGGCTACACCTTC

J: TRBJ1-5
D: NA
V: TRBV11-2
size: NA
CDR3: CASSPDRGGNQPQHF
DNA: TGTGCCAGCAGCCCTGACAGAGGAGGCAATCAGCCCCAGCATTTT

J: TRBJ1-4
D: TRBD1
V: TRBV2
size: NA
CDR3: CASRLSGTVEEKLFF
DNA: TGTGCCAGCAGACTATCCGGGACAGTGGAGGAAAAACTGTTTTTT

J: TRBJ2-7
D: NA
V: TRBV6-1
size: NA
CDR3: CASSEHLAGAKQYF
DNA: TGTGCCAGCAGTGAACACCTCGCGGGGGCAAAGCAGTACTTC

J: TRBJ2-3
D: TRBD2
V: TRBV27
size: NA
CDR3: CASSLGALAGVLDTQYF
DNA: TGTGCCAGCAGTTTAGGGGCACTAGCGGGAGTTCTCGATACGCAGTATTTT

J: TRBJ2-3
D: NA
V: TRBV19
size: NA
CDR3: CASRNSGLDTDTQYF
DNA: TGTGCCAGTAGGAATTCAGGACTGGACACAGATACGCAGTATTTT

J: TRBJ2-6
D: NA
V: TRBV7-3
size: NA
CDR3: CASSLASSGANVLTF
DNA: TGTGCCAGCAGCTTGGCCTCCTCTGGGGCCAACGTCCTGACTTTC

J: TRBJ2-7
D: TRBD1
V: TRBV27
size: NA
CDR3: CASTRTGGGYEQYF
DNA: TGTGCCAGCACCCGGACAGGGGGAGGGTACGAGCAGTACTTC

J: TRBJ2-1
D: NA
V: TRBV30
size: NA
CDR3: CAWSVISGPYNEQFF
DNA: TGTGCCTGGAGTGTAATTAGCGGCCCCTACAATGAGCAGTTCTTC

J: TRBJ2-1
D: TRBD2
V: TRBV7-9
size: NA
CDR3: CASSLDRLAGYNEQFF
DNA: TGTGCCAGCAGCCTCGACCGGCTAGCGGGTTACAATGAGCAGTTCTTC

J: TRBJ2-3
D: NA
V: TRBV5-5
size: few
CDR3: CASSSPPSDTQYF
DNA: TGTGCCAGCAGCTCTCCCCCGAGCGATACGCAGTATTTT

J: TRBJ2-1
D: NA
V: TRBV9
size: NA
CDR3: CASSASPVLNRNEQFF
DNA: TGTGCCAGCAGCGCCTCGCCGGTCCTCAACCGCAATGAGCAGTTCTTC

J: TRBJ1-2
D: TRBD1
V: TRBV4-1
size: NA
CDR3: CASSPGQVFDGYTF
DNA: TGCGCCAGCAGCCCCGGACAGGTCTTTGATGGCTACACCTTC

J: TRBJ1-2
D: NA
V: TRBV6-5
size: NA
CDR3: CASSPQGFGYGYTF
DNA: TGTGCCAGCAGTCCCCAGGGGTTTGGCTATGGCTACACCTTC

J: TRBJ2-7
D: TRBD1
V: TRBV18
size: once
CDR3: CASSPAGGGSYEQYF
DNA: TGTGCCAGCTCACCCGCAGGGGGTGGGTCCTACGAGCAGTACTTC

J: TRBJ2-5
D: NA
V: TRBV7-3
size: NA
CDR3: CASSYRRAETQYF
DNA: TGTGCCAGCAGCTATCGCAGGGCAGAGACCCAGTACTTC

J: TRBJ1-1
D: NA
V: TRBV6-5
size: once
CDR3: CASSYSFQGTEAFF
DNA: TGTGCCAGCAGTTACTCGTTCCAGGGGACTGAAGCTTTCTTT

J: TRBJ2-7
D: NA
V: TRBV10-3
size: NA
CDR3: CAISRGQTTSEQYF
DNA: TGTGCCATCAGTCGCGGACAGACAACCTCGGAGCAGTACTTC

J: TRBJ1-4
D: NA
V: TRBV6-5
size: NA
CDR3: CASSYGRSGEKLFF
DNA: TGTGCCAGCAGTTACGGCAGGTCCGGAGAAAAACTGTTTTTT

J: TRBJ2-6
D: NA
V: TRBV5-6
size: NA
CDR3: CASSLNSRISGANVLTF
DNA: TGTGCCAGCAGCTTGAACTCTAGAATCTCTGGGGCCAACGTCCTGACTTTC

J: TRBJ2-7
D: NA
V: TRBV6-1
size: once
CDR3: CASSLRRESSYEQYF
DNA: TGTGCCAGCAGTCTTCGACGGGAGAGCTCCTACGAGCAGTACTTC

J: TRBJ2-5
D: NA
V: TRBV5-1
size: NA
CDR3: CASSLAGQQETQYF
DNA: TGCGCCAGCAGCTTGGCAGGCCAGCAAGAGACCCAGTACTTC

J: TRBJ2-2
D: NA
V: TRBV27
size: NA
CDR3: CASAIEASGELFF
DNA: TGTGCCAGCGCAATAGAGGCGAGCGGGGAGCTGTTTTTT

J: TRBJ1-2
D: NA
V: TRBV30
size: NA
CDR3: CAWTNQGSGYTF
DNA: TGTGCCTGGACTAATCAGGGGTCGGGCTACACCTTC

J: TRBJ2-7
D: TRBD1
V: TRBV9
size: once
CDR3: CASSVDGRQGNEQYF
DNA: TGTGCCAGCAGCGTAGATGGGAGACAGGGGAACGAGCAGTACTTC

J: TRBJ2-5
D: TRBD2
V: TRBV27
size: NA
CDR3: CASLGNLAGEETQYF
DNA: TGTGCCAGCTTAGGTAACCTAGCGGGAGAGGAGACCCAGTACTTC

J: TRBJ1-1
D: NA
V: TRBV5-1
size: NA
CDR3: CASSLERGNTEAFF
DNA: TGCGCCAGCAGCTTGGAAAGGGGTAACACTGAAGCTTTCTTT

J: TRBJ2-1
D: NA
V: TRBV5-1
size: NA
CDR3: CASNPPTPQTRDEQFF
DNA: TGCGCCAGCAACCCCCCGACTCCGCAAACACGGGATGAGCAGTTCTTC